Described below is a single T cell receptor beta chain sequence and its context. What it binds is unknown. Profiled with immunoSEQ multiplex PCR; TCRdb holds only in-frame clones, not every one. This table has tens of thousands of clones, about four fifths appearing once. The data belong to a study of OX40 agonist ivuxolimab in advanced cancers. As for the study in general: Treatment of patients was with ivuxolimab, an agonistic anti-OX40 (CD134) antibody. Among those treated, three patients had partial responses, one with hepatocellular carcinoma and two with cutaneous melanoma. Study results and caveats: Averaged across samples, CD8+ T cells carried more expanded clones than CD4+ did.

If patients had autoimmune disease history or systemic immunosuppression, they were excluded. V gave up 4 bases and J gave up 1 base; unmatched junction bases: 2. The CDR3 consists of 14 residues. The germline gives CDR1 SGHDT, CDR2 YYEEEE. The clonotype was recovered from an adult with an advanced solid tumor such as melanoma, head and neck, liver or kidney cancer. The input for sequencing was CD4+ or CD8+ T cells sorted from blood, taken in a trial of the OX40 agonist ivuxolimab. The V gene is TRBV5-6, the J gene TRBJ2-5; 9 nucleotides line up with TRBD1. The CDR3 region is CASSTTGGQETQYF. CDR3 bases: TGTGCCAGCAGCACGACAGGGGGCCAAGAGACCCAGTACTTC.